The next 8 T cell receptor beta chains were all read from a single sample in a study of T cells in Graves' hyperthyroidism and ophthalmopathy. From RNA transcripts, TCR beta CDR3 regions were amplified. Initially, a first-round RT-PCR of the TCR CDR3 employed the HTBI primer set. A single record per CDR3 protein comes from TCRdb applying MiXCR to the multiplex PCR reads. The table lists 95,000 to 110,000 distinct CDR3 sequences, 47% of them singletons. Sequencing was performed on blood. These receptors were obtained from a man aged 40-49 years with Graves' hyperthyroidism.

The chain joins TRBV29-1 to TRBJ2-7; D may be TRBD1 or TRBD2 (5 bases each). The germline CDR1 and CDR2 sequences are SQVTM and ANQGSEA. V was pared by 1 base and J by 0 bases, with 10 bases between. The CDR3 is 14 amino acids. CDR3 bases: TGCAGCGTTGAAGTTTGGGACCTCTCCTACGAGCAGTACTTC. Protein sequence: CSVEVWDLSYEQYF.

This clonotype was counted many times. The chain has TRBV6-5 and TRBJ1-3, with D hard to call. CDR1 is MNHEY and CDR2 is SVGAGI in the germline V gene. The CDR3 runs 15 residues. V was trimmed by 5 bases and J by 3 bases, leaving 14 bases between them. The CDR3 reads CASSRTRTGGNTIYF. The CDR3 DNA reads TGTGCCAGCAGTCGCACAAGGACGGGTGGAAACACCATATATTTT.

The V call is TRBV7-3, the J call TRBJ1-1; tentatively, D is TRBD1 (5 bases). V lost 4 bases, J lost 0 bases, and 12 bases lay in between. Germline-derived CDR1 and CDR2 are SGHTA and FQGTGA. This CDR3 is 15 amino acids long. The CDR3 loop is CASSSWGVLNTEAFF. CDR3 coding DNA: TGTGCCAGCAGCTCCTGGGGCGTTTTGAACACTGAAGCTTTCTTT.

This chain connects TRBV7-8 to TRBJ2-1; TRBD2 matches at 8 bases. With V trimmed by 2 bases and J by 6 bases, 9 bases remained unmatched. Per the germline V gene, CDR1 is SGHVS and CDR2 is FQNEAQ. The CDR3 spans 16 residues. CDR3 sequence (DNA): TGTGCCAGCAGCTTATCCAAGACTAGCGTAACCAATGAGCAGTTCTTC. Protein product: CASSLSKTSVTNEQFF.

This clonotype was seen many times. The chain employs TRBV29-1 and TRBJ2-7; D ambiguous. CDR1 and CDR2 (germline): SQVTM, ANQGSEA. This CDR3 has 11 residues. The V and J ends lost 2 bases and 3 bases respectively, with 5 bases between them. The CDR3 DNA follows: TGCAGCGTTGAAAACAGCTACGAGCAGTACTTC. Protein product: CSVENSYEQYF.

This clonotype was counted many times. V is TRBV27 and J is TRBJ1-2, with D perhaps matching TRBD1 (5 bases). Germline V gene lookup returns CDR1 MNHEY and CDR2 SMNVEV (reference sequence). The V end lost 4 bases, the J end lost 4 bases, and 13 bases lay between the germline ends. The CDR3 is 14 residues long. Written as DNA, the CDR3 is TGTGCCAGCAGTTCCCTCTGGCAGGGCTATGGCTACACCTTC. Protein sequence: CASSSLWQGYGYTF.

The sample holds many counts of this clonotype. This sequence joins TRBV4-1 and TRBJ1-5; D call uncertain. V was shortened by 5 bases and J by 7 bases, with 15 bases between the two germline ends. The CDR3 sequence is 14 residues long. Per the germline V gene, CDR1 is MGHRA and CDR2 is YSYEKL. The chain's CDR3 is CASSYERVGQPQHF. The CDR3 DNA is TGCGCCAGCAGCTACGAACGGGTAGGCCAGCCCCAGCATTTT.

On this clonotype itself: At one end the junction does not follow the germline gene, possibly because of a read error. The chain couples TRBV6-5 to TRBJ2-5; either TRBD1 or TRBD2 may fit D (5 bases each). Germline V CDR1 and CDR2: MNHEY, SVGAGI. The CDR3 has 13 residues. The CDR3 region has the DNA TGTGCCAGCAGTTTACGGGGCGAAGAGACCCGGTACTTC. It yields the protein CASSLRGEETRYF.